This T cell receptor (beta chain) was sequenced in a study of monozygotic twins with inflammatory bowel disease. General study findings and limits: Evidence failed to back one strong IBD-linked signal or clonotype. Among patients, repertoires may have gained variability from differing immunosuppressive treatments.

Blood samples, whole and unsorted for T cells, yielded the isolated total RNA. The CDR3 consists of 17 residues. TCRdb reprocessed the 5' RACE reads and keeps a single row for each CDR3 protein, giving no DNA. This sample's clone table lists approximately 400,000 distinct CDR3 sequences. In the case of this clonotype: Its antigen is still unknown.

The TCR was taken from a human donor with ulcerative colitis or Crohn's disease, or a healthy co-twin of an affected twin (not recorded which). The V gene is TRBV12-3 or TRBV12-4, the J gene TRBJ1-5; lacking DNA, the TRBD1 call made by TCRdb goes unchecked. Sequencing used blood. The chain's CDR3 is CASSGGTGGLPNQPQHF.